This paragraph covers one T cell receptor beta chain sequence. Its antigen is not yet known. Within one base of it there is no much larger clone, and no base qualities were kept. Libraries were made using RT-PCR. Sequencing relied on an Illumina HiSeq 2500. The public reads were reprocessed in TCRdb via fastp at Q25 and MiXCR, keeping in-frame beta chains. A single entry per CDR3 protein holds the most common genes and DNA from its merged rows. This sample gives around 710,000 distinct CDR3 sequences in total; over 11% of them show up just once. Of the sample, 6.5% to 8.5% is held by the ten largest clones. Trimming removed 1 base from V and 6 bases from J; the gene matches leave 6 bases unexplained. Including the terminal cysteine and phenylalanine, the CDR3 comprises 14 residues. Here the CDR3 DNA is all that survives: 42 bases in frame from base 1. These data come from a study of response to subunit inactivated influenza vaccine (dated by TCRdb to between 2017 and 2018). Notes on the research overall: To follow how T cells responded to a trivalent subunit inactivated influenza vaccine, the researchers relied on deep quantitative profiling of the T cell receptor repertoire. What the research found in general, with its limitations: It was suggested by the authors that each seasonal influenza vaccination may recruit only a limited number of new T cells.

This TCR was recovered from a man aged 50 to 60 who received an inactivated influenza vaccine. Donor details come from another sample of the same person, matched by shared clones. The chain uses TRBV12-3 or TRBV12-4 and TRBJ2-7, with 7 middle bases fitting TRBD2. Sequences were derived from PBMCs from blood, sampled 14 days before vaccination. CDR3 protein: CASSLGAGVGEQYF. The nucleotide sequence is TGTGCCAGCAGTTTAGGTGCGGGGGTAGGCGAGCAGTACTTC.